What follows is one T cell receptor (beta chain) and its context. Antigen specificity is unknown. The data are from a study of T-cell memory formation after mild COVID-19. Using its own MiXCR run on the 5' RACE reads, TCRdb lists one record per CDR3 protein. In the table there are some 440,000 distinct CDR3 sequences, nearly 25% of which are singletons. Broader study findings: Some clones that responded were present in memory (sampled pre-infection), which suggests cross-reactive memory joined. What remained unconfirmed was the SARS-CoV-2 specificity of second-wave clones peaking on day 37. Contracting CD4+ clones lay largely in CM and EM, with CD8+ ones residing in EMRA.

Trimming removed 5 bases from V and 9 bases from J; junction bases left unmatched: 2. The length of the CDR3 is 13 residues. Germline CDR1 is SGHTA and CDR2 is FQGNSA. The chain recombines TRBV7-2 with TRBJ2-1; TRBD2 matches at 12 bases. Sequenced material: PBMCs or a T cell subset sorted from them (not recorded which). The TCR was taken from an adult woman who had mild COVID-19 (a few samples of this study predate the infection). Cell type and time point are not known. CDR3 region: CASSRGLAGEQFF. The CDR3 DNA follows: TGTGCCAGCAGCCGGGGACTAGCGGGTGAGCAGTTCTTC.